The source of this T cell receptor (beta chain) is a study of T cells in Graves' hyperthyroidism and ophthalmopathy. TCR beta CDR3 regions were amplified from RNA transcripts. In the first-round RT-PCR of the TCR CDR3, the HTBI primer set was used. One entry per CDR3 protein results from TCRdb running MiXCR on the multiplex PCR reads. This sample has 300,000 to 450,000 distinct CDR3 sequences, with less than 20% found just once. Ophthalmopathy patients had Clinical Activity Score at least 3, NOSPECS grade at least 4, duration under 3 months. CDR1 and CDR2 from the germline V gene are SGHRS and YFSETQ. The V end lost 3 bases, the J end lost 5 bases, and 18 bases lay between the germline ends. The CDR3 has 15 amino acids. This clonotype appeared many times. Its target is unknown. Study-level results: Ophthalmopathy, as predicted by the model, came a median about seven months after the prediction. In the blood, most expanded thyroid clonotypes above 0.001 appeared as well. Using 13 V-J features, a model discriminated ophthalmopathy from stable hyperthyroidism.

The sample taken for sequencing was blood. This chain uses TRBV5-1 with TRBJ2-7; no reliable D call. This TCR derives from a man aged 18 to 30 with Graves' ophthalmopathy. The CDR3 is CASSWTSTRLDEQYF. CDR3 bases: TGCGCCAGCAGCTGGACCTCGACAAGGTTGGACGAGCAGTACTTC.